The entry that follows covers one T cell receptor beta chain sequence. Which antigen it targets is not known. Per-nucleotide qualities are absent, and no much larger clonotype sits a single base away. This sample is part of a study of early T cells in non-severe SARS-CoV-2 infection (TCRdb year 2021). Background on the whole study: Because TCR sequencing was done on bulk RNA from unsorted whole blood, the alpha and beta chains could not be paired.

The CDR3 goes from the cysteine to the phenylalanine over 14 residues. Only the CDR3 part of the read is kept: 42 bases, read in frame from the first base. V is reduced by 1 base and J by 6 bases, leaving a spacing of 14 bases between them. Sequences SGHKS (CDR1) and YYEKEE (CDR2) are obtained from the germline V gene (reference sequence). Library creation used 5' RACE. Sequencing was carried out with a NextSeq 500. To correct for sequencing error and PCR bias, the TCR library protocol tagged individual cDNA molecules with unique molecular identifiers. Both TCR alpha and beta chains were sequenced, and tight co-correlation was observed between alpha and beta sequence abundances in each sample. Regarding the original processing steps: Decombinator V4 was used to perform V gene, J gene and CDR3 annotation of TCR sequences. Expanded TCRs were defined as changing significantly between any two time points under a Poisson model with p below 0.0001. TCR abundances were normalised to the total number of TCRs sequenced per sample and expressed as counts per million. TRAV1-2 paired with TRAJ12, TRAJ20 or TRAJ33 defined MAIT TCRs, while TRAV10 paired with TRAJ18 defined iNKT TCRs. VDJdb, accessed 1 November 2021, was searched for CMV, EBV and SARS-CoV-2 annotated TCRs, excluding TCRs annotated for multiple antigens. TCRdb took the public reads, trimmed them with fastp at Q25, ran MiXCR for clone calling and kept in-frame beta chains. A single entry per CDR3 protein holds the most common genes and DNA from its merged rows. The V and J calls, along with clone size, are taken from TCRdb and not from the paper's own processing. The sample table contains 32,000 or so distinct CDR3 sequences; only one count was recorded for around 9% of them. The leading ten clones occupy less than 15% of the sample.

Overall results and qualifications from the work: Matching against VDJdb was skewed toward anti-spike CD8 responses, likely underestimated virus-specific expansions, and missed private and CD4 specificities.

Set within a cohort of healthcare workers in London, UK, this nested case-control study involved weekly PCR testing of nasopharyngeal swabs along with blood sampling. Healthcare workers were enrolled in the week of the UK lockdown, from 23 to 31 March 2020, and were followed every week for up to about 16 weeks. Material for sequencing was whole blood. The source is an adult who was a healthcare worker with PCR-confirmed SARS-CoV-2 infection or an uninfected control (not recorded which). Recombination joined TRBV5-5 with TRBJ2-7; perhaps TRBD2 is the D gene, with 7 bases matching. CDR3 region: CASSLIRGGSEQYF. The DNA is TGTGCCAGCAGCTTGATTAGGGGGGGCAGCGAGCAGTACTTC.